The 15 T cell receptor beta chains below all came from one sample that was sequenced in a study of T cell responses to AZD1222 COVID-19 vaccine. Sequencing used immunoSEQ multiplex PCR; TCRdb keeps in-frame clones, though not all of them. The sample lists approximately 150,000 clones, around 90% seen once, with 2.6% in the top ten. Sequenced material: peripheral blood, taken on day 0 of AZD1222 vaccination. The origin of the receptors is an adult in good health.

This chain connects TRBV28 to TRBJ1-4, with unresolved D. Trimming took 2 bases from V and 8 from J, leaving 15 bases between them. There are 15 residues in the CDR3. Per the germline V gene, CDR1 is MDHEN and CDR2 is SYDVKM. CDR3 coding DNA: TGTGCCAGCAGTTTACTCCTGGGTCTAGGGGAAAAACTGTTTTTT. As protein: CASSLLLGLGEKLFF.

The sample holds one count of this clone. Within the sample, other DNA sequences also encode this same CDR3. The chain carries TRBV5-6 and TRBJ2-7; D might be TRBD1 (5 bases). The CDR3 length is 12 residues. V lost 1 base to trimming and J lost 4 bases, with 6 bases between them. From germline, CDR1 is SGHDT and CDR2 YYEEEE. As DNA, the CDR3 is TGTGCCAGCAGCTTGCAGGGTTACGAGCAGTACTTC. Translated: CASSLQGYEQYF.

The chain is built from TRBV27 and TRBJ2-3, with TRBD2 matching 8 bases. The CDR3 spans 14 residues. Germline loops: CDR1 MNHEY, CDR2 SMNVEV (reference sequence). J was trimmed by 2 bases and V by 8 bases; bases with no gene match: 6. This CDR3 is CASPGREVTDTQYF. CDR3 sequence (DNA): TGTGCCAGCCCCGGGCGGGAGGTCACAGATACGCAGTATTTT.

V gene TRBV30 combines with J gene TRBJ1-2, with D possibly being TRBD1 (6 bases). V was cut by 5 bases and J by 4 bases, with 20 bases left in between. CDR1 and CDR2 from the germline V gene are GTSNPN and SVGIG (reference sequence). This CDR3 is built from 15 residues. For the CDR3, the DNA is TGTGCCTGGGATCTATCGGGGGGCGCATCCTATGGCTACACCTTC. Protein sequence: CAWDLSGGASYGYTF.

The chain has TRBV19 and TRBJ1-5, with D unclear. Germline V gene sequence: CDR1 LNHDA, CDR2 SQIVND (reference sequence). The CDR3 has 16 residues. Trimming left V 2 bases short and J 3 bases short, with 14 bases between. Here the CDR3 reads CASSIRRTGVNQPQHF. The CDR3 nucleotides are TGTGCCAGTAGTATAAGACGGACGGGTGTCAATCAGCCCCAGCATTTT.

This chain connects TRBV28 to TRBJ1-2; TRBD1 agrees at 9 bases. The CDR3 is 14 amino acids. Trimming removed 3 bases from V and 9 bases from J; junction bases left unmatched: 8. Germline V CDR1 and CDR2: MDHEN, SYDVKM. The CDR3 reads CASSFRDRALSYTF. For the CDR3, the DNA is TGTGCCAGCAGTTTCCGGGACAGGGCACTCAGCTACACCTTC.

The gene calls are TRBV9 and TRBJ1-2, with D perhaps matching TRBD1 (6 bases). V lost 4 bases and J lost 4, with 17 bases in between. This CDR3 contains 15 residues. The germline CDR1 and CDR2 sequences are SGDLS and YYNGEE. In DNA form, the CDR3 reads TGTGCCAGCAGCCCTCCCTCTCCGGACAGCTATGGCTACACCTTC. Residues: CASSPPSPDSYGYTF.

V gene TRBV6-5 combines with J gene TRBJ2-7; D is uncertain. CDR3 length equals 15 residues. Germline CDR1 MNHEY, CDR2 SVGAGI. The ends were cut back, 5 bases at V and 3 bases at J, with 17 bases in the middle. CDR3 residues: CASSPRAGRIYEQYF. The CDR3 DNA is TGTGCCAGCAGTCCCCGGGCAGGTCGGATCTACGAGCAGTACTTC.

This rearrangement joins TRBV4-1 to TRBJ2-3; 7 nucleotides agree with TRBD2. Germline CDR1 MGHRA, CDR2 YSYEKL. Germline trimming cut 2 bases from V and 0 bases from J; bases unmatched to any gene: 2. The length of the CDR3 is 15 residues. Written as DNA, the CDR3 is TGCGCCAGCAGCCAATGGACTAGTAGCACAGATACGCAGTATTTT. Translating gives CASSQWTSSTDTQYF.

The chain is built from TRBV5-1 and TRBJ2-7; 12 bases line up with TRBD1. J was trimmed by 3 bases and V by 3 bases; bases with no gene match: 7. This CDR3 comprises 16 residues. Looked up from germline, CDR1 is SGHRS and CDR2 is YFSETQ. CDR3 amino acids: CASSWGTGGQSYEQYF. The CDR3 nucleotides are TGCGCCAGCAGCTGGGGGACAGGGGGCCAGAGCTACGAGCAGTACTTC.

The J gene is TRBJ1-2, the V gene TRBV10-3; maybe TRBD1 (5 bases). The CDR3 length is 13 residues. Germline CDR1 ENHRY, CDR2 SYGVKD. Trimming removed 4 bases at V and 5 bases at J, with 11 bases between. Here the CDR3 reads CAISALGTYGYTF. For the CDR3, the DNA is TGTGCCATCAGTGCGCTCGGGACTTATGGCTACACCTTC.

The chain combines TRBV6-6 with TRBJ2-7, with D tentatively TRBD2 (5 bases). With 0 bases removed from V and 7 bases from J, the gap between germline ends came to 19 bases. Germline loops: CDR1 MNHNY, CDR2 SVGAGI (reference sequence). The CDR3 loop spans 16 amino acids. CDR3: CASSYSVATRGREQYF. CDR3 in DNA: TGTGCCAGCAGTTACTCTGTTGCTACCCGGGGTCGGGAGCAGTACTTC.

The J gene is TRBJ2-7, the V gene TRBV6-5; no clear D gene. CDR1 and CDR2 (germline): MNHEY, SVGAGI. The V end lost 6 bases, the J end lost 4 bases, and 10 bases lay between the germline ends. The CDR3 extends over 12 amino acids. CDR3 loop: CASSVLGYEQYF. CDR3 in DNA: TGTGCCAGCAGCGTACTTGGATACGAGCAGTACTTC.

This rearrangement joins TRBV6-1 to TRBJ1-1; 7 positions match TRBD1. Per the germline V gene, CDR1 is MNHNS and CDR2 is SASEGT. The CDR3 totals 15 residues. J was trimmed by 5 bases and V by 3 bases; bases with no gene match: 9. CDR3 bases: TGTGCCAGCAGTGACAGGGGGATGTTTCGAACTGAAGCTTTCTTT. It translates to CASSDRGMFRTEAFF.

This clone was counted once. The chain joins TRBV15 to TRBJ1-3; tentatively, D is TRBD1 (5 bases). The germline CDR1 and CDR2 sequences are LNHNV and YYDKDF (reference sequence). This CDR3 spans 14 amino acids. The V end was cut by 3 bases, the J end by 8 bases, with 14 bases between. The CDR3 spells CATSRGVIQDTIYF. DNA of the CDR3: TGTGCCACCAGCAGGGGGGTAATCCAAGACACCATATATTTT.